Detailed here is one T cell receptor (beta chain). Its antigen is currently unknown. Time point: cycle 4 day 1 (C4D1), after less than 7 weeks of nivolumab. Each patient relapsed following autologous stem cell transplantation, and prior brentuximab vedotin exposure differed. Generated by immunoSEQ multiplex PCR, the TCRdb table keeps only in-frame clones and is missing some. The table lists more than 75,000 clones, 85% to 95% of them singletons. Germline V gene data show CDR1 as SEHNR and CDR2 as FQNEAQ (reference sequence). Trimming removed 5 bases from V and 7 bases from J; junction bases left unmatched: 9. CDR3 length: 14 residues. This sample was included in a study of PD-1 blockade in classical Hodgkin lymphoma. Study-wide points: The origin of the repertoire differences remains undefined, with disease activity or prior therapy as possible causes. Prior to therapy, complete responders displayed diversity much like that of newly diagnosed patients.

This clonotype was sampled from a human donor with classical Hodgkin lymphoma. V gene TRBV7-9 combines with J gene TRBJ2-7, with TRBD2 matching over 9 bases. Specimen: peripheral blood mononuclear cells (PBMCs), collected before the fourth cycle of nivolumab. CDR3 residues: CASSPPGLAREQYF. DNA of the CDR3: TGTGCCAGCAGCCCCCCGGGACTAGCAAGGGAGCAGTACTTC.